The subject of this entry is one TCR beta chain. These data come from a study of blood T cell repertoires in COVID-19. About the research overall: PBMCs, B-cell-depleted T cells, or T cells were the source of the cDNA or gDNA that made up the material.

CDR1 is SGHTA and CDR2 is FQGNSA in the germline V gene. CDR3 length: 14 amino acids. Trimming removed 2 bases at V and 3 bases at J, with 10 bases between. Assay used: immunoSEQ multiplex PCR; TCRdb lists only in-frame clones, some missing. This sample has some 230,000 clones, with around 84% found just once. The V call is TRBV7-2, the J call TRBJ1-2; D gene ambiguous. The sequenced sample consisted of peripheral blood. The receptor was isolated from a man aged 45 to 65 who had recovered from COVID-19. The CDR3 reads CASSLTPGYYGYTF. Here the CDR3 DNA reads TGTGCCAGCAGCTTAACTCCCGGGTACTATGGCTACACCTTC.